This is a list of T cell receptor beta chains from one sample in a study of pediatric ulcerative colitis. This table comes from immunoSEQ multiplex PCR, and its TCRdb copy is limited to in-frame clones, with some not included. Here the sample spans some 40,000 clones, roughly 82% being singletons. Sequencing used gut tissue. All receptors come from a boy aged 10-17 years with severe ulcerative colitis. The CDR3 runs from the conserved cysteine through the conserved F or W. A D gene is named only where the DNA matches it firmly. For some rows the clone size is stated as once, few or many, or as a class when expanded; others skip it.

V: TRBV6-5; length: 15; D: TRBD1; J: TRBJ1-2; size: -; CDR3: CASSYFTGGRDGYTF; DNA: TGTGCCAGCAGTTATTTCACAGGGGGCAGGGATGGCTACACCTTC
V: TRBV5-1; length: 15; D: -; J: TRBJ1-5; size: -; CDR3: CASSFTGAPNQPQHF; DNA: TGCGCCAGCAGCTTTACGGGGGCGCCGAATCAGCCCCAGCATTTT
V: TRBV16; length: 16; D: TRBD1; J: TRBJ2-1; size: -; CDR3: CASSTHGTGSYNEQFF; DNA: TGTGCCAGCAGCACCCACGGGACAGGGTCCTACAATGAGCAGTTCTTC
V: TRBV11-3; length: 13; D: TRBD1; J: TRBJ1-1; size: -; CDR3: CASSPRQGTEAFF; DNA: TGTGCCAGCAGCCCCCGACAGGGCACTGAAGCTTTCTTT
V: TRBV25-1; length: 12; D: -; J: TRBJ1-4; size: -; CDR3: CASSVVSEKLFF; DNA: TGTGCCAGCAGTGTCGTAAGTGAAAAACTGTTTTTT
V: TRBV29-1; length: 12; D: -; J: TRBJ2-5; size: once; CDR3: CSVVGVGETQYF; DNA: TGCAGCGTTGTTGGGGTTGGAGAGACCCAGTACTTC
V: TRBV30; length: 13; D: -; J: TRBJ1-6; size: few; CDR3: CAWKRGINSPLHF; DNA: TGTGCCTGGAAACGGGGAATTAATTCACCCCTCCACTTT
V: TRBV5-6; length: 15; D: TRBD1; J: TRBJ1-2; size: -; CDR3: CASSSKDRGLYGYTF; DNA: TGTGCCAGCAGCTCAAAAGACAGGGGCCTCTATGGCTACACCTTC
V: TRBV5-1; length: 13; D: -; J: TRBJ1-5; size: -; CDR3: CASLQVNQQPQHF; DNA: TGCGCCAGCCTACAGGTTAATCAGCAGCCCCAGCATTTT
V: TRBV5-6; length: 12; D: -; J: TRBJ2-3; size: once; CDR3: CASSISTDTQYF; DNA: TGTGCCAGCAGCATCTCCACAGATACGCAGTATTTT
V: TRBV9; length: 15; D: TRBD2; J: TRBJ2-1; size: -; CDR3: CASSVSSGGANEQFF; DNA: TGTGCCAGCAGCGTTTCTAGCGGGGGGGCCAATGAGCAGTTCTTC